This TCR beta chain was found in a study of post-analysis software for immune sequencing data. With 0 bases removed from V and 0 bases from J, the gap between germline ends came to 12 bases. Germline CDR1 is LGHDT and CDR2 is YNNKEL (reference sequence). The CDR3 extends over 17 amino acids. This clonotype was counted ten times or more. Its antigen is unknown. The TCR beta cDNA libraries contained unique molecular identifiers. Approximately 550,000 cDNA molecules came from around 0.96 to 9.9 million T cells. TCRdb analysed the PCR reads with MiXCR anew, one entry per CDR3 protein. The sample records about 190,000 distinct CDR3 sequences, over 25% being singletons. Study outcomes and limitations: Comparison with controls showed significantly lower normalized Chao1 diversity in multiple sclerosis patients. In patients, TRBV5-6, TRBV5-1 and TRBV20-1 belonged to five TRBV segments found more frequently than in controls.

The sample taken for sequencing was blood. This rearrangement joins TRBV3-1 to TRBJ2-1, with D unresolved. This clonotype was sampled from a girl under 18 with multiple sclerosis. The CDR3 sequence: CASSQDEGSFSYNEQFF. Written as DNA, the CDR3 is TGTGCCAGCAGCCAAGATGAAGGCAGCTTCTCCTACAATGAGCAGTTCTTC.